These T cell receptor beta chains were read from a single sample in a study of CD8 T cells in Susac syndrome. TCRdb called the immunoSEQ multiplex PCR reads again in MiXCR, with one record for every CDR3 protein. Of about 180,000 distinct CDR3 sequences listed, approximately 95% were seen once; the top ten hold about 0.093%. The sequenced material came from CD4+ T cells from PBMCs. Receptors originate from a human donor with multiple sclerosis. CDR3s include the opening cysteine and the closing phenylalanine or tryptophan. A D gene is named only where the DNA matches it firmly. Clone sizes are given selectively: once, few, many, or a class where the clone is expanded.

cdr3_aa	cdr3_nt	j_call	v_call	clone_size	d_call
CSANPSGGRADTQYF	TGCAGTGCAAACCCTAGCGGGGGGCGTGCAGATACGCAGTATTTT	TRBJ2-3	TRBV20-1	.	TRBD2
CATSDFRYEQYF	TGTGCCACCAGTGATTTCCGGTACGAGCAGTACTTC	TRBJ2-7	TRBV24-1	.	.
CASSPPEPGGRYEQYF	TGTGCCAGCAGCCCTCCCGAACCGGGGGGACGGTACGAGCAGTACTTC	TRBJ2-7	TRBV13	.	TRBD2
CASSHAGLAGLGDEQFF	TGTGCCAGCAGCCACGCCGGACTAGCGGGGCTGGGGGATGAGCAGTTCTTC	TRBJ2-1	TRBV14	.	TRBD2
CASSPTGGNDQPQHF	TGCGCCAGCAGCCCTACAGGGGGGAATGATCAGCCCCAGCATTTT	TRBJ1-5	TRBV4-1	.	TRBD1
CASSQTGVYNSPLHF	TGTGCCAGCAGCCAGACAGGGGTCTATAATTCACCCCTCCACTTT	TRBJ1-6	TRBV3-1	once	TRBD1
CASSLRQGMGSQPQHF	TGTGCCAGCAGTTTAAGACAGGGAATGGGAAGCCAGCCCCAGCATTTT	TRBJ1-5	TRBV12-3/TRBV12-4	.	TRBD1
CASRRSNEKLFF	TGTGCCAGCCGAAGGTCTAATGAAAAACTGTTTTTT	TRBJ1-4	TRBV19	.	.
CSARAAPTDTQYF	TGCAGTGCTAGGGCAGCTCCGACAGATACGCAGTATTTT	TRBJ2-3	TRBV20-1	.	.
CASSQDGGQGVEAFF	TGTGCCAGCAGCCAAGATGGCGGACAGGGTGTTGAAGCTTTCTTT	TRBJ1-1	TRBV4-2	.	TRBD1
CAWSVRPQANYGYTF	TGTGCCTGGAGTGTACGGCCGCAAGCTAACTATGGCTACACCTTC	TRBJ1-2	TRBV30	.	.
CSANPLAGGRNEQFF	TGCAGTGCGAACCCCCTAGCGGGGGGCCGGAATGAGCAGTTCTTC	TRBJ2-1	TRBV20-1	.	TRBD2
CASSLRQSSTGELFF	TGTGCCAGCAGCTTGAGACAGTCCTCCACCGGGGAGCTGTTTTTT	TRBJ2-2	TRBV7-2	.	.
CASRVTGGEAFF	TGTGCCAGCAGGGTAACAGGGGGAGAAGCTTTCTTT	TRBJ1-1	TRBV3-1	.	TRBD1
CAWKRGNTEAFF	TGTGCCTGGAAGAGGGGGAACACTGAAGCTTTCTTT	TRBJ1-1	TRBV30	once	.
CASSQGQGSEAFF	TGCGCCAGCAGTCAGGGACAGGGGAGTGAAGCTTTCTTT	TRBJ1-1	TRBV23-1	.	TRBD1
CASSQGHEQYF	TGCGCCAGCAGTCAAGGACACGAGCAGTACTTC	TRBJ2-7	TRBV23-1	.	.
CSFGTGPYEQYF	TGCAGCTTTGGGACAGGGCCCTACGAGCAGTACTTC	TRBJ2-7	TRBV29-1	.	TRBD1
CASSLDFVGVQKKSSKNIQYF	TGTGCCAGCAGTTTAGATTTCGTTGGGGTACAGAAAAAATCGAGCAAAAACATTCAGTACTTC	TRBJ2-4	TRBV27	once	.
CASSLRGGSQANYGYTF	TGCGCCAGCAGCTTGAGGGGGGGCAGCCAAGCTAACTATGGCTACACCTTC	TRBJ1-2	TRBV5-1	.	.
CASSLLGEAGGPYNEQFF	TGTGCCAGCAGTTTATTGGGAGAGGCGGGGGGTCCCTACAATGAGCAGTTCTTC	TRBJ2-1	TRBV27	.	TRBD2
CASTNGGGQPQHF	TGTGCCAGTACTAACGGGGGGGGTCAGCCCCAGCATTTT	TRBJ1-5	TRBV19	.	.
CSASRTGTENSPLHF	TGCAGTGCATCCCGGACAGGGACGGAAAATTCACCCCTCCACTTT	TRBJ1-6	TRBV20-1	.	TRBD1
CASSKVRGRDEQYF	TGTGCCAGCAGTAAGGTCAGGGGTCGCGACGAGCAGTACTTC	TRBJ2-7	TRBV14	once	.
CASMHRSGGSYEQYF	TGTGCCAGCATGCATCGGTCGGGGGGATCCTACGAGCAGTACTTC	TRBJ2-7	TRBV6-2/TRBV6-3	.	TRBD2
CATSGKQGYRGYGYTF	TGTGCCACCAGCGGAAAGCAGGGGTACCGGGGATATGGCTACACCTTC	TRBJ1-2	TRBV15	.	.
CSGRGRDTEAFF	TGCAGCGGCCGGGGCAGGGACACTGAAGCTTTCTTT	TRBJ1-1	TRBV29-1	.	.
CASSLSPGQPQHF	TGTGCCAGCAGCTTAAGTCCGGGGCAGCCCCAGCATTTT	TRBJ1-5	TRBV7-3	few	.
CSATAGIQTQYF	TGCAGTGCTACAGCGGGGATCCAGACCCAGTACTTC	TRBJ2-5	TRBV20-1	.	TRBD2
CASSSETQYF	TGTGCCAGCTCCTCCGAGACCCAGTACTTC	TRBJ2-5	TRBV7-9	.	.
CASSLAGGEGNNEQFF	TGTGCCAGCAGTTTAGCAGGAGGGGAGGGAAACAATGAGCAGTTCTTC	TRBJ2-1	TRBV12-3/TRBV12-4	.	TRBD2
CATASLSDYRSSYEQYF	TGTGCCACCGCCAGCCTGAGCGACTACCGAAGCTCCTACGAGCAGTACTTC	TRBJ2-7	TRBV27	.	.
CATSDRSYGYTF	TGTGCCACCAGTGATAGGAGCTATGGCTACACCTTC	TRBJ1-2	TRBV24-1	.	.
CASSLGQGARTGELFF	TGTGCCAGCAGCCTCGGACAGGGGGCAAGGACCGGGGAGCTGTTTTTT	TRBJ2-2	TRBV11-2	.	TRBD1
CATSDRTGKSHNEQFF	TGTGCCACCAGTGACCGGACAGGGAAAAGCCACAATGAGCAGTTCTTC	TRBJ2-1	TRBV24-1	.	TRBD1
CSVAPKVGSTEAFF	TGCAGCGTGGCCCCTAAAGTGGGCTCGACTGAAGCTTTCTTT	TRBJ1-1	TRBV29-1	.	.
CSVSMVGGYTF	TGCAGCGTGTCGATGGTGGGTGGCTACACCTTC	TRBJ1-2	TRBV29-1	.	.
CASSPDGGTYNEQFF	TGTGCCAGCAGCCCTGATGGGGGAACATACAATGAGCAGTTCTTC	TRBJ2-1	TRBV14	.	.
CSVDWGVSTEAFF	TGCAGCGTTGACTGGGGTGTAAGTACTGAAGCTTTCTTT	TRBJ1-1	TRBV29-1	.	.
CASSLGHRGSLQPQHF	TGTGCCAGCAGCTTGGGGCACAGGGGTTCTCTTCAGCCCCAGCATTTT	TRBJ1-5	TRBV5-6	.	TRBD1
CASSFDRSSYEQYF	TGCGCCAGCAGCTTTGACAGGAGCTCCTACGAGCAGTACTTC	TRBJ2-7	TRBV5-1	.	.
CSPRERGSSPLHF	TGCAGCCCGAGGGAGAGGGGTTCTTCACCCCTCCACTTT	TRBJ1-6	TRBV20-1	.	.
CASSPPSGGLTDTQYF	TGTGCCAGCTCACCACCTAGCGGGGGCCTCACAGATACGCAGTATTTT	TRBJ2-3	TRBV18	.	TRBD2
CASGPGGAGYGYTF	TGTGCCAGCGGGCCAGGGGGCGCTGGCTATGGCTACACCTTC	TRBJ1-2	TRBV7-9	.	TRBD1
CSVGGVGEQYF	TGCAGCGTTGGGGGTGTCGGCGAGCAGTACTTC	TRBJ2-7	TRBV29-1	once	.
CASRLGQPLWSGANVLTF	TGTGCCAGCAGACTGGGACAGCCCTTGTGGTCTGGGGCCAACGTCCTGACTTTC	TRBJ2-6	TRBV3-1	.	TRBD1
CSARKTGGPLSYEQYF	TGCAGTGCTAGAAAAACCGGGGGCCCTTTATCCTACGAGCAGTACTTC	TRBJ2-7	TRBV20-1	.	.
CSARDRMNTEAFF	TGCAGTGCCAGGGACCGGATGAACACTGAAGCTTTCTTT	TRBJ1-1	TRBV20-1	.	.
CSARHGGGPNEQYF	TGCAGTGCTAGGCATGGAGGGGGCCCCAACGAGCAGTACTTC	TRBJ2-7	TRBV20-1	once	.
CASKVHPSGEGEQYF	TGTGCCAGCAAGGTCCACCCATCAGGGGAGGGGGAGCAGTACTTC	TRBJ2-7	TRBV28	.	.
CASSQVYPAVDTQYF	TGCGCCAGCAGCCAAGTATACCCGGCCGTAGATACGCAGTATTTT	TRBJ2-3	TRBV4-1	.	.
CASSPPSGARSDTQYF	TGTGCCAGCAGTCCTCCTAGCGGGGCCAGGTCAGATACGCAGTATTTT	TRBJ2-3	TRBV12-3/TRBV12-4	.	TRBD2
CASSLEPELAQQFF	TGTGCCAGCAGCTTAGAGCCGGAGTTAGCGCAGCAGTTCTTC	TRBJ2-1	TRBV7-2	.	.
CAWRFRGNLQETQYF	TGTGCCTGGAGGTTCCGGGGGAATTTACAAGAGACCCAGTACTTC	TRBJ2-5	TRBV30	.	.